The 31 T cell receptor beta chains below come from one sample, sequenced in a study of blood T cell repertoires in COVID-19. The protocol was immunoSEQ multiplex PCR, while the TCRdb copy is restricted to in-frame clones and leaves out a portion. The data hold about 200,000 clones, with 85% to 90% observed a single time. Sequencing input: peripheral blood. These receptors were obtained from a man between 45 and 60 years old with acute or convalescent COVID-19.

V usage is TRBV28 and J usage is TRBJ1-3; the D gene is possibly TRBD1 (5 bases). There are 15 residues in the CDR3. Germline CDR1 MDHEN, CDR2 SYDVKM. The V and J ends lost 6 bases and 2 bases respectively, with 14 bases between them. The CDR3 DNA reads as TGTGCCAGCAGACCCGCAGGGCGTACTGGAAACACCATATATTTT. Translated: CASRPAGRTGNTIYF. Combining the CDR3 with reference TRBV28 and TRBJ1-3 gives the whole variable domain DVKVTQSSRYLVKRTGEKVFLECVQDMDHENMFWYRQDPGLGLRLIYFSYDVKMKEKGDIPEGYSVSREKKERFSLILESASTNQTSMYLCASRPAGRTGNTIYFGEGSWLTVV.

The V and J genes are TRBV29-1 and TRBJ1-2, with D perhaps matching TRBD1 (6 bases). V dropped 6 bases and J dropped 2 bases, with 13 bases sitting between them. Looked up from germline, CDR1 is SQVTM and CDR2 is ANQGSEA. The CDR3 totals 13 residues. CDR3 nucleotide sequence: TGCAGCGTCGTCGGACAGACGAACTATGGCTACACCTTC. Encoded protein: CSVVGQTNYGYTF.

The rearrangement uses TRBV6-1 and TRBJ1-1; D unresolved. Germline V gives CDR1 MNHNS, CDR2 SASEGT. V lost 2 bases, J lost 4 bases, and 14 bases lay in between. The CDR3 totals 15 residues. The CDR3 loop is CASSEYDQVRTEAFF. The CDR3 DNA is TGTGCCAGCAGTGAATATGATCAGGTTCGCACTGAAGCTTTCTTT.

The gene calls are TRBV11-1 and TRBJ2-1; D possibly corresponds to TRBD1 (7 bases). The CDR3 spans 15 residues. The germline CDR1 and CDR2 sequences are SGHAT and FQDESV (reference sequence). V was clipped by 4 bases and J by 4 bases, with 14 bases between them. The CDR3 is CASSSRDSYYNEQFF. The CDR3 DNA follows: TGTGCCAGCAGCTCGCGGGACAGCTATTACAATGAGCAGTTCTTC. The full variable domain, rest sourced from reference TRBV11-1 and TRBJ2-1, is EAEVAQSPRYKITEKSQAVAFWCDPISGHATLYWYRQILGQGPELLVQFQDESVVDDSQLPKDRFSAERLKGVDSTLKIQPAELGDSAMYLCASSSRDSYYNEQFFGPGTRLTVL.

The rearrangement links TRBV5-4 to TRBJ1-2; 9 bases agree with TRBD1. Germline assignment: CDR1 SGHNT and CDR2 YYREEE (reference sequence). The V gene end was trimmed by 1 base and the J gene end by 8 bases; junction bases not matched to a gene: 9. The CDR3 has 15 residues. The CDR3 nucleotides are TGTGCCAGCAGCTTGCGGGGACAGGGTCCGGGAGGCTACACCTTC. Translating it yields CASSLRGQGPGGYTF.

The rearrangement uses TRBV2 and TRBJ1-2, with TRBD1 matching over 7 bases. The CDR3 extends over 14 amino acids. Looked up from germline, CDR1 is SNHLY and CDR2 is FYNNEI. Germline trimming cut 4 bases from V and 5 bases from J; bases unmatched to any gene: 7. CDR3 coding DNA: TGTGCCAGCAGTGTCGACAGGGTTCTTTATGGCTACACCTTC. Its protein product is CASSVDRVLYGYTF.

CDR3 coding DNA: TGCGCCAGCAGCGACGCACTAGCGGGAGTCAACAATGAGCAGTTCTTC. Translated: CASSDALAGVNNEQFF. The V gene is TRBV5-1, the J gene TRBJ2-1; the match to TRBD2 covers 11 bases. Germline CDR1 and CDR2: SGHRS and YFSETQ. This CDR3 is 16 amino acids long. V gave up 4 bases and J gave up 5 bases; unmatched junction bases: 8.

The V and J genes are TRBV10-1 and TRBJ2-1, with 8 bases that match TRBD2. V gave up 2 bases and J gave up 8 bases; unmatched junction bases: 8. The V gene's germline CDR1 is WNHNN and CDR2 SYGVQD (reference sequence). This CDR3 region has 15 residues. CDR3 amino acids: CASSEGSGGSYEQFF. Here the CDR3 DNA reads TGCGCCAGCAGTGAGGGGTCGGGGGGGTCCTATGAGCAGTTCTTC.

The chain joins TRBV5-1 to TRBJ1-1; D call uncertain. Germline V gives CDR1 SGHRS, CDR2 YFSETQ. Trimming shortened V by 1 base and J by 1 base, and 8 bases separated the two germline ends. This CDR3 region has 14 residues. The CDR3 bases are TGCGCCAGCAGCTTGCTACTCGAGAACACTGAAGCTTTCTTT. Protein product: CASSLLLENTEAFF.

The chain uses TRBV6-5 and TRBJ1-3, with 11 bases lining up with TRBD1. The CDR3 consists of 16 residues. Germline V gene sequence: CDR1 MNHEY, CDR2 SVGAGI. V was pared by 0 bases and J by 2 bases, with 0 bases of the junction left unmatched. Here the CDR3 DNA reads TGTGCCAGCAGTTACTCGGGACAGGGGGCTGGAAACACCATATATTTT. Its translation: CASSYSGQGAGNTIYF.

The chain carries TRBV5-1 and TRBJ2-3; TRBD2 might be the D (6 bases). V was pared by 0 bases and J by 6 bases, with 8 bases between. Germline V gives CDR1 SGHRS, CDR2 YFSETQ. This CDR3 region has 13 residues. CDR3 residues: CASSLGGLDTQYF. The CDR3 coding sequence is TGCGCCAGCAGCTTGGGGGGACTGGATACGCAGTATTTT.

This clone was counted only a few times. This chain joins TRBV10-2 and TRBJ2-2; 8 bases line up with TRBD2. Germline V CDR1 and CDR2: WSHSY, SAAADI. CDR3 length: 15 amino acids. V gave up 5 bases and J gave up 6 bases; unmatched junction bases: 8. CDR3 protein: CASSLPGLVPGELFF. In DNA form, the CDR3 reads TGCGCCAGCAGTCTACCGGGACTAGTTCCCGGGGAGCTGTTTTTT.

The chain uses TRBV12-3 or TRBV12-4 and TRBJ2-7; D uncertain. V gave up 6 bases and J gave up 5 bases, with 8 bases separating them. This CDR3 contains 11 residues. CDR3 coding DNA: TGTGCCAGCAGGTACGCGCACGAGCAGTACTTC. It yields the protein CASRYAHEQYF.

The chain combines TRBV5-1 with TRBJ2-7; TRBD1 matches at 9 bases. This CDR3 has 14 amino acids. CDR1 and CDR2 from the germline V gene are SGHRS and YFSETQ. Trimming took 4 bases from V and 4 from J; bases not matched to a gene: 6. This CDR3 is CASSQGQGGYEQYF. The CDR3 coding sequence is TGCGCCAGCAGCCAGGGACAGGGTGGATACGAGCAGTACTTC. The whole variable domain, remainder taken from reference TRBV5-1 and TRBJ2-7, is KAGVTQTPRYLIKTRGQQVTLSCSPISGHRSVSWYQQTPGQGLQFLFEYFSETQRNKGNFPGRFSGRQFSNSRSEMNVSTLELGDSALYLCASSQGQGGYEQYFGPGTRLTVT.

The V and J genes are TRBV29-1 and TRBJ1-1; no reliable D call. The germline CDR1 and CDR2 sequences are SQVTM and ANQGSEA. CDR3 length: 13 amino acids. V lost 4 bases to trimming and J lost 4 bases, with 13 bases between them. DNA for the CDR3: TGCAGCGTTGGAGCGGGGTTGGGCACTGAAGCTTTCTTT. This codes for CSVGAGLGTEAFF.

This clone was recorded once. The chain employs TRBV12-5 and TRBJ1-5, with unresolved D. Germline V lookup: CDR1 LGHNT, CDR2 FRNRAP. The germline V and J ends were trimmed by 6 bases and 5 bases, with 11 bases remaining between them. The CDR3 has 13 residues. CDR3: CASGLAGYQPQHF. The CDR3 DNA is TGTGCTAGTGGCCTGGCGGGTTATCAGCCCCAGCATTTT.

This chain joins TRBV12-5 and TRBJ1-2; weak D call: TRBD1 (6 bases). The CDR3 is 14 residues long. V gave up 4 bases and J gave up 8 bases, with 17 bases separating them. The germline V gene has CDR1 LGHNT and CDR2 FRNRAP. This CDR3 is CASGYAQGLQGYTF. CDR3 nucleotides: TGTGCTAGTGGTTACGCCCAGGGGCTCCAGGGCTACACCTTC. Drawing the rest from reference TRBV12-5 and TRBJ1-2, the complete variable domain is DARVTQTPRHKVTEMGQEVTMRCQPILGHNTVFWYRQTMMQGLELLAYFRNRAPLDDSGMPKDRFSAEMPDATLATLKIQPSEPRDSAVYFCASGYAQGLQGYTFGSGTRLTVV.

The chain carries TRBV10-3 and TRBJ2-1; D might be TRBD2 (6 bases). CDR3 size: 15 residues. The germline V gene encodes CDR1 ENHRY and CDR2 SYGVKD. The V end lost 8 bases, the J end lost 0 bases, and 14 bases lay between the germline ends. The CDR3, as DNA: TGTGCCATCGGTCGGGGCGGGATCTCCTACAATGAGCAGTTCTTC. Protein product: CAIGRGGISYNEQFF.

The CDR3 protein is CASSIGQGGFQPQHF. In DNA form, the CDR3 reads TGTGCCAGCAGCATCGGACAGGGGGGATTTCAGCCCCAGCATTTT. The chain joins TRBV11-2 to TRBJ1-5; TRBD1 matches at 10 bases. The CDR3 is 15 residues long. J lost 6 bases, V lost 5 bases, and 7 bases had no gene match. Germline V gene data show CDR1 as SGHAT and CDR2 as FQNNGV.

The rearrangement links TRBV15 to TRBJ1-2, with D unclear. The germline gives CDR1 LNHNV, CDR2 YYDKDF (reference sequence). This CDR3 has 15 amino acids. Trimming removed 8 bases from V and 4 bases from J, with 20 bases in between. This CDR3 reads CATQDEYGIFYGYTF. The DNA for the CDR3 is TGTGCCACCCAAGATGAATACGGGATCTTCTATGGCTACACCTTC.

This chain connects TRBV2 to TRBJ2-2; a possible D gene is TRBD2 (7 bases). The CDR3 contains 14 residues. Trimming pared 2 bases from V and 7 bases from J, leaving 11 bases between. Germline V gene data show CDR1 as SNHLY and CDR2 as FYNNEI. In DNA form, the CDR3 reads TGTGCCAGCAGTGAACGGGGGGCTGACGGGGAGCTGTTTTTT. The encoded protein is CASSERGADGELFF. Variable domain in full (rest from reference TRBV2 and TRBJ2-2): EPEVTQTPSHQVTQMGQEVILRCVPISNHLYFYWYRQILGQKVEFLVSFYNNEISEKSEIFDDQFSVERPDGSNFTLKIRSTKLEDSAMYFCASSERGADGELFFGEGSRLTVL.

The chain uses TRBV10-1 and TRBJ2-1; D may be TRBD1 (5 bases). Germline CDR1 WNHNN, CDR2 SYGVQD (reference sequence). The ends were cut back, 10 bases at V and 5 bases at J, with 6 bases in the middle. This CDR3 comprises 10 residues. The CDR3 sequence: CAIGDNEQFF. For the CDR3, the DNA is TGCGCCATAGGGGACAATGAGCAGTTCTTC.

The chain is built from TRBV24-1 and TRBJ1-1; TRBD1 matches 10 bases. J was trimmed by 8 bases and V by 3 bases; bases with no gene match: 5. The CDR3 is 14 residues long. CDR1 is KGHDR, CDR2 SFDVKD, per germline. For the CDR3, the DNA is TGTGCCACCAGTGATAGTGACAGGGGGCAGGAAGCTTTCTTT. Protein product: CATSDSDRGQEAFF.

The V and J genes are TRBV28 and TRBJ2-5; possible D gene TRBD2, 7 bases. The CDR3 spans 15 residues. Trimming took 5 bases from V and 1 from J, leaving 14 bases between them. Per germline, CDR1 MDHEN and CDR2 SYDVKM. Here the CDR3 DNA reads TGTGCCAGCAGTCCCCCGGCGGGGGCCCAAGAGACCCAGTACTTC. Its translation: CASSPPAGAQETQYF.

This clone occurred once. The chain employs TRBV14 and TRBJ2-1; D is unclear. The CDR3 is 13 amino acids. Trimming stripped 4 bases from V and 7 bases from J, with 11 bases between. CDR1 and CDR2 from the germline V gene are SGHDN and FVKESK. The CDR3: CASSPTDGNEQFF. CDR3 in DNA: TGTGCCAGCAGCCCTACAGATGGGAATGAGCAGTTCTTC.

This sequence joins TRBV7-9 and TRBJ1-6, with TRBD1 as a possible D gene (5 bases). The germline V gene has CDR1 SEHNR and CDR2 FQNEAQ (reference sequence). The CDR3 is 14 residues long. Trimming took off 1 base at V and 8 bases at J, with 9 bases between the two ends. The CDR3 bases are TGTGCCAGCAGCTTAGGGCAGGGCGATTCACCCCTCCACTTT. This encodes CASSLGQGDSPLHF.

J is TRBJ2-3 and V is TRBV18; D perhaps matches TRBD1 (6 bases). In germline, CDR1 is KGHSH, CDR2 LQKENI. CDR3 length: 15 residues. Trimming removed 2 bases from V and 4 bases from J, with 13 bases in between. CDR3 DNA: TGTGCCAGCTCACCAAGACAGGATTCGGCAGATACGCAGTATTTT. Protein: CASSPRQDSADTQYF.

The chain employs TRBV7-9 and TRBJ1-6; no reliable D call. Between the trimmed V and J ends, which lost 5 bases and 5 bases, there was a span of 10 bases. This CDR3 has 14 residues. Per germline, CDR1 SEHNR and CDR2 FQNEAQ (reference sequence). The CDR3 region is CASSTGRNNSPLHF. DNA for the CDR3: TGTGCCAGCAGCACCGGGAGGAATAATTCACCCCTCCACTTT.

As DNA, the CDR3 is TGTGCCAGCAGCAAAATCCGCGGTAATACCGGGGAGCTGTTTTTT. Amino acids: CASSKIRGNTGELFF. This chain joins TRBV21-1 and TRBJ2-2; TRBD2 is the table's D call and was not checked against the DNA. TRBV21-1 is shown as a pseudogene. The CDR3 totals 15 residues.

The gene calls are TRBV27 and TRBJ2-3; the match to TRBD1 covers 8 bases. CDR1 MNHEY and CDR2 SMNVEV come from the germline V gene (reference sequence). With V trimmed by 2 bases and J by 3 bases, 4 bases remained unmatched. The CDR3 is made up of 15 amino acids. The CDR3 DNA reads TGTGCCAGCAGTTTAAGGGGGACAGGAACAGATACGCAGTATTTT. This sequence encodes CASSLRGTGTDTQYF.

This clone was seen only once. The rearrangement uses TRBV15 and TRBJ2-7; the match to TRBD2 covers 10 bases. The CDR3 length is 16 residues. Germline V CDR1 and CDR2: LNHNV, YYDKDF (reference sequence). J lost 7 bases, V lost 4 bases, and 13 bases had no gene match. Here the CDR3 reads CATSTLSLAGAGEQYF. DNA for the CDR3: TGTGCCACCAGCACCCTGAGTCTAGCGGGAGCGGGGGAGCAGTACTTC. The full variable domain, with the rest looked up from reference TRBV15 and TRBJ2-7, is DAMVIQNPRYQVTQFGKPVTLSCSQTLNHNVMYWYQQKSSQAPKLLFHYYDKDFNNEADTPDNFQSRRPNTSFCFLDIRSPGLGDTAMYLCATSTLSLAGAGEQYFGPGTRLTVT.